This T cell receptor (beta chain) was captured in a study of blood T cell repertoires in COVID-19. Overall study context: Acute and convalescent COVID-19 specimens originated in the United States, Italy and Spain.

Sequencing was performed with immunoSEQ multiplex PCR; in TCRdb, only in-frame clones are kept and a portion is missing. The table shows some 270,000 clones, with 65% to 90% occurring only once. Living in about 25 US areas, the participants were between roughly 18 and 95 years of age. Sequenced sample: PBMCs or T cells enriched from blood (not recorded which). The receptor was derived from a woman between 50 and 59 years old with acute COVID-19.

CDR3 protein: CASSQNLPGGREQFF. DNA for the CDR3: TGTGCCAGCAGCCAAAACCTCCCGGGGGGCAGAGAGCAGTTCTTC. The chain has TRBV3-1 (or the pseudogene TRBV3-2) and TRBJ2-1; tentative D call: TRBD2 (7 bases). V lost 2 bases to trimming and J lost 10 bases, with 18 bases between them. Germline V CDR1 and CDR2: LGHDT, YNNKEL (reference sequence). The CDR3 length is 15 residues.